The 7 T cell receptor beta chains below were found in one sample sequenced in a study of T-cell memory formation after mild COVID-19. A single record per CDR3 protein comes from TCRdb applying MiXCR to the 5' RACE reads. The profile shows roughly 150,000 distinct CDR3 sequences, 13% to 15% of them singletons. The sequencing sample was made of PBMCs or a T cell subset sorted from them (not recorded which). The receptor set was obtained from an adult woman who had mild COVID-19 (a few samples of this study predate the infection). Cell type and time point are not known.

There are a few counts of this clonotype. The chain employs TRBV5-5 and TRBJ2-7; 7 nucleotides match TRBD1. The CDR3 runs to 14 residues. The junction had 9 bases not matched to a gene; V was cut back by 4 bases and J by 5 bases. CDR1 and CDR2 from the germline V gene are SGHKS and YYEKEE (reference sequence). The CDR3 DNA reads as TGTGCCAGCAGCCCACCTTGGACAGGACACGAGCAGTACTTC. Translating gives CASSPPWTGHEQYF.

In this sample, this clonotype turned up a few times. The chain uses TRBV5-4 and TRBJ2-2, with 9 bases matching TRBD1. There are 17 residues in the CDR3. J gave up 0 bases and V 7 bases, and 10 bases lay outside the gene matches. Per the germline V gene, CDR1 is SGHNT and CDR2 is YYREEE (reference sequence). CDR3 protein: CASRGTGPAPNTGELFF. As DNA, the CDR3 is TGTGCCAGCCGTGGGACAGGGCCCGCCCCGAACACCGGGGAGCTGTTTTTT.

This chain uses TRBV7-9 with TRBJ2-7, with 13 positions matching TRBD2. After removal of 8 bases from V and 4 bases from J, the junction contained 5 bases not matched to a gene. The CDR3 extends over 14 amino acids. Germline CDR1 reads SEHNR; CDR2 reads FQNEAQ (reference sequence). The CDR3, as DNA: TGTGCCAGCGTACTAGCGGGAGGGGCTTACGAGCAGTACTTC. Translated: CASVLAGGAYEQYF.

Written as DNA, the CDR3 is TGCAGCGTTGGGTCAGTTAACACTGAAGCTTTCTTT. Translating it yields CSVGSVNTEAFF. The V gene is TRBV29-1, the J gene TRBJ1-1; unclear D gene. Germline assignment: CDR1 SQVTM and CDR2 ANQGSEA. The CDR3 has 12 amino acids. V lost 4 bases and J lost 2, with 8 bases in between.

The rearrangement uses TRBV12-3 or TRBV12-4 and TRBJ1-1; weak D call: TRBD1 (5 bases). The CDR3 spans 15 residues. The V end was cut by 6 bases, the J end by 4 bases, with 18 bases between. CDR3 sequence: CASSLRGGWTTEAFF. Written as DNA, the CDR3 is TGTGCCAGCAGCCTTAGGGGTGGGTGGACCACTGAAGCTTTCTTT.

The chain combines TRBV7-9 with TRBJ2-7; TRBD2 might be the D (6 bases). This CDR3 has 16 residues. V was cut by 0 bases and J by 2 bases, with 14 bases left in between. Germline V gene sequence: CDR1 SEHNR, CDR2 FQNEAQ (reference sequence). This CDR3 is CASSLAAVEGPYEQYF. DNA of the CDR3: TGTGCCAGCAGCTTAGCCGCGGTGGAGGGCCCCTACGAGCAGTACTTC.

This clonotype was seen a handful of times. V is TRBV5-5 and J is TRBJ1-1; unclear D gene. Trimming left V 4 bases short and J 11 bases short, with 18 bases between. The CDR3 is made up of 13 amino acids. From germline, CDR1 is SGHKS and CDR2 YYEKEE (reference sequence). DNA of the CDR3: TGTGCCAGCAGCCCCCTTAACAGTGCCCTGGCTTTCTTT. Translated, it gives CASSPLNSALAFF.